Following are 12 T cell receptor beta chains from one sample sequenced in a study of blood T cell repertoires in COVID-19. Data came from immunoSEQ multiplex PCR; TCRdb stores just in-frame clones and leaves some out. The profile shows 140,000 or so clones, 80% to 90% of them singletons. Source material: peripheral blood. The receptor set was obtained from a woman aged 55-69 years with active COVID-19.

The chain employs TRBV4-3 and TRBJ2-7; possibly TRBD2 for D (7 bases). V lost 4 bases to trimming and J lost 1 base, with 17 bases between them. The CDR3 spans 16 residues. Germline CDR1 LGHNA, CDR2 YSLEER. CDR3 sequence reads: CASSLGGVDGSYEQYF. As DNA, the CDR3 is TGCGCCAGCAGCCTAGGGGGGGTCGATGGGTCCTACGAGCAGTACTTC.

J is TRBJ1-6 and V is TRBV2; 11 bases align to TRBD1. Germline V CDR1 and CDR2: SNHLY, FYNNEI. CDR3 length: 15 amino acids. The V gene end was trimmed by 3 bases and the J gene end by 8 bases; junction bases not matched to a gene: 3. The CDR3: CASSEDRGRHSPLHF. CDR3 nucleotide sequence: TGTGCCAGCAGTGAGGACAGGGGGCGTCATTCACCCCTCCACTTT.

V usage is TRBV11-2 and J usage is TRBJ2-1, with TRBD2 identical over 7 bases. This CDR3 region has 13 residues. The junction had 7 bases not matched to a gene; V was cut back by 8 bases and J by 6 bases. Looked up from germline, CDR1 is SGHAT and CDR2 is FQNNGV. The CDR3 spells CASRGLPLNEQFF. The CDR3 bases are TGTGCCAGCCGGGGACTACCTCTCAATGAGCAGTTCTTC.

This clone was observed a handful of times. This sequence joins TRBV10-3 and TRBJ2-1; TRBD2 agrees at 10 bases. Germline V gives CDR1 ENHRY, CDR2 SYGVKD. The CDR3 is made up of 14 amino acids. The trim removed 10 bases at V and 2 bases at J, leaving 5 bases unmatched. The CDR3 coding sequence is TGTGCCACCCAACTAGCGGGGCCCTACAATGAGCAGTTCTTC. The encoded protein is CATQLAGPYNEQFF.

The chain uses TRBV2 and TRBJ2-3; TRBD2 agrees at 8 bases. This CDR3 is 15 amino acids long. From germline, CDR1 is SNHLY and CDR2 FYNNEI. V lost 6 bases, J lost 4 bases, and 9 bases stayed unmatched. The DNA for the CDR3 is TGTGCCAGCAGGCGGTCAGGACTAGCCCCAGATACGCAGTATTTT. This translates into CASRRSGLAPDTQYF.

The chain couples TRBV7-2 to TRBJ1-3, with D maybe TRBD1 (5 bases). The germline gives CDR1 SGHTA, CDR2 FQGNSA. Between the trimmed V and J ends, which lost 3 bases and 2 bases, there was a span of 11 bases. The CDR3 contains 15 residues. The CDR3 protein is CASSFFRGTGNTIYF. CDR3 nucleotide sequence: TGTGCCAGCAGCTTTTTTCGGGGGACTGGAAACACCATATATTTT.

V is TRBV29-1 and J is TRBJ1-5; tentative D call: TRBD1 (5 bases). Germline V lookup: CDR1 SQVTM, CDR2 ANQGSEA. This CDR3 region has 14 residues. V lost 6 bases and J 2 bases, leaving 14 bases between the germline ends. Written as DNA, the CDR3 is TGCAGCGTGTCAGTGGGAGGGGGCAATCAGCCCCAGCATTTT. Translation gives CSVSVGGGNQPQHF.

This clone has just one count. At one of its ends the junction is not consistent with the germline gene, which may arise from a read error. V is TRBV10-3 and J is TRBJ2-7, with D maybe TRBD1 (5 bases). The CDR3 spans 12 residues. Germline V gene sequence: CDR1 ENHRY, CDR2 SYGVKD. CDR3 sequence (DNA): TGTGCCATCAGTCAGGGCTCCTACGGGCAGTACTTC. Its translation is CAISQGSYGQYF.

The CDR3 reads CASSLFGVWGDTEAFF. The DNA of the CDR3 is TGTGCCAGCAGCTTATTCGGTGTGTGGGGAGACACTGAAGCTTTCTTT. This chain links TRBV7-9 with TRBJ1-1, with D unresolved. In germline, CDR1 is SEHNR, CDR2 FQNEAQ (reference sequence). There are 16 residues in the CDR3. Trimming took off 2 bases at V and 3 bases at J, with 16 bases between the two ends.

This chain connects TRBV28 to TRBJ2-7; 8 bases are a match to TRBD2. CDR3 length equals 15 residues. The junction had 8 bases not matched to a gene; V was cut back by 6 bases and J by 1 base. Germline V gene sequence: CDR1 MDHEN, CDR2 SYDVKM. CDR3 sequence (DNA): TGTGCCAGCAGCCCCGGGACTAGGGATTCCTACGAGCAGTACTTC. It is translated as CASSPGTRDSYEQYF.

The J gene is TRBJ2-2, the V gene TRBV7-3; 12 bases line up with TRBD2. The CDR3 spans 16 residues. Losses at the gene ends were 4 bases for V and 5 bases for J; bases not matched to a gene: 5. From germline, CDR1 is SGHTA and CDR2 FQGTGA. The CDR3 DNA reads TGTGCCAGCAGCTCCACTAGCGGGAGGACTACCGGGGAGCTGTTTTTT. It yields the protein CASSSTSGRTTGELFF.

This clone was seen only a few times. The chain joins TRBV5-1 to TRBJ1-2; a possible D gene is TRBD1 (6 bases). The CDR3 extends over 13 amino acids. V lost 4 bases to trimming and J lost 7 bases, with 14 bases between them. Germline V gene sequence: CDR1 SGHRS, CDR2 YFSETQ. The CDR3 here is CASSSTGPSGYTF. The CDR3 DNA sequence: TGCGCCAGCAGCAGCACAGGGCCCTCTGGCTACACCTTC.